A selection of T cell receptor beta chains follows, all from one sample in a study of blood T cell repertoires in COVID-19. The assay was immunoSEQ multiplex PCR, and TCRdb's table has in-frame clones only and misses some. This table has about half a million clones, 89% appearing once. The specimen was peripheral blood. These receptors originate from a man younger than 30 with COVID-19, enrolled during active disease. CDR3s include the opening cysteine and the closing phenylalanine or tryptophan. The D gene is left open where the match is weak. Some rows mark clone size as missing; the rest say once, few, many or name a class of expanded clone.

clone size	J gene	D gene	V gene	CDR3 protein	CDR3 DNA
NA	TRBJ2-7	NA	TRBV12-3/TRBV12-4	CASSLRDTNEQYF	TGTGCCAGCAGCCTCCGGGACACCAACGAGCAGTACTTC
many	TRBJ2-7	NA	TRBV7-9	CASSAATYEQYF	TGTGCCAGCAGCGCGGCCACCTACGAGCAGTACTTC
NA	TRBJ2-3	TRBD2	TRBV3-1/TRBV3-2	CASSQVSSGDAITDTQYF	TGTGCCAGCAGCCAAGTATCTAGCGGGGATGCTATCACAGATACGCAGTATTTT
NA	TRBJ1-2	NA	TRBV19	CASSTRQSRHYGYTF	TGTGCCAGTAGTACCCGACAGTCCCGACACTATGGCTACACCTTC
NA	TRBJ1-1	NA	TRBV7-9	CASSHSNRKGTEAFF	TGTGCCAGCAGCCACAGTAACAGGAAGGGAACTGAAGCTTTCTTT
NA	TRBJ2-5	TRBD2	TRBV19	CASSIRTGGVKETQYF	TGTGCCAGTAGTATCCGAACGGGGGGTGTAAAAGAGACCCAGTACTTC
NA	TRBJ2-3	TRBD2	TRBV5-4	CASRRGVSTDTQYF	TGTGCCAGCAGGCGGGGGGTTAGCACAGATACGCAGTATTTT
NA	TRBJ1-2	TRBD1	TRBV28	CASSRQGTAANYGYTF	TGTGCCAGCAGTAGACAAGGGACAGCCGCTAACTATGGCTACACCTTC
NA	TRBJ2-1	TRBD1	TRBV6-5	CASSPGQGRNEQFF	TGTGCCAGCAGTCCTGGACAGGGGAGGAATGAGCAGTTCTTC
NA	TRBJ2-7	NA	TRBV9	CASSGEGFGEQYF	TGTGCCAGCAGCGGAGAGGGCTTTGGCGAGCAGTACTTC
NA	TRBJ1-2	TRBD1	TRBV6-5	CASSVGQGGYGYTF	TGTGCCAGCAGCGTAGGACAGGGGGGATATGGCTACACCTTC